The 13 T cell receptor beta chains listed next were all sequenced from one sample in a study of blood T cells in healthy people across ages. Through a sample-barcoded 5' primer and a J-beta primer mix, a second PCR was run for roughly 6 to 12 cycles. TCRdb itself ran the 5' RACE reads through MiXCR, one entry per CDR3 protein. Among 1 million or so distinct CDR3 sequences listed, around 25% were seen once. These same data were also listed under a study on T cells of mothers and their children.

The sequenced material came from blood. These receptors all come from a girl aged 2-15 years in good health.

This clonotype was observed a handful of times. The V and J genes are TRBV4-1 and TRBJ2-5; 8 positions match TRBD2. The DNA end lines up better with TRBJ2-7; the J call may be wrong. CDR1 and CDR2 from the germline V gene are MGHRA and YSYEKL. CDR3 length: 15 residues. The CDR3 DNA reads TGCGCCAGCAGCCCGGTGAGCGGGAGCTCCTACGAGCAGTACTTC. It specifies CASSPVSGSSYEQYF.

DNA of the CDR3: TGTGCCAGCAGGCCACAGGGGCTCAACTATGGCTACACCTTC. Encoded protein: CASRPQGLNYGYTF. The V and J genes are TRBV6-5 and TRBJ1-2, with 7 bases matching TRBD1. The junction had 6 bases not matched to a gene; V was cut back by 6 bases and J by 2 bases. CDR3 length equals 14 residues. Per germline, CDR1 MNHEY and CDR2 SVGAGI.

This clonotype has at least ten counts. The CDR3 region has the DNA TGCGCCAGCAGCCAAGGCGGGGCGGGACTAGCGGGAGAGCAGTACTTC. Encoded protein: CASSQGGAGLAGEQYF. The genes are TRBV4-1 and TRBJ2-7, with TRBD2 matching 13 bases. Germline V gene lookup returns CDR1 MGHRA and CDR2 YSYEKL. V was clipped by 1 base and J by 7 bases; unmatched bases: 7. This CDR3 has 16 amino acids.

This clonotype was observed a few times. The V and J genes are TRBV6-6 and TRBJ2-7, with 7 bases matching TRBD1. The CDR3 sequence is 12 residues long. The V gene end was trimmed by 9 bases and the J gene end by 2 bases; junction bases not matched to a gene: 4. The V gene's germline CDR1 is MNHNY and CDR2 SVGAGI (reference sequence). The CDR3 nucleotides read TGTGCCAGTGGGACAGTCGCCTACGAGCAGTACTTC. It encodes CASGTVAYEQYF.

The chain combines TRBV10-3 with TRBJ1-2, with D possibly matching TRBD1 (5 bases). The germline CDR1 and CDR2 sequences are ENHRY and SYGVKD. V lost 6 bases and J lost 6, with 14 bases in between. This CDR3 region has 13 residues. The chain's CDR3 is CAISVRWGDGYTF. The CDR3, as DNA: TGTGCCATCAGCGTACGGTGGGGGGATGGCTACACCTTC.

This chain uses TRBV7-3 with TRBJ2-1, with 8 bases matching TRBD2. There are 13 residues in the CDR3. Germline values: CDR1 SGHTA, CDR2 FQGTGA. Unmatched junction bases numbered 11, after V lost 9 bases and J lost 10 bases. The CDR3 protein is CASSPAGVREQFF. The CDR3 nucleotides are TGTGCCAGTTCTCCAGCGGGAGTTCGGGAGCAGTTCTTC.

The rearrangement joins TRBV28 to TRBJ2-7, with TRBD1 matching 8 bases. This CDR3 comprises 16 residues. Germline lookup yields CDR1 MDHEN and CDR2 SYDVKM. V gave up 5 bases and J gave up 5 bases; unmatched junction bases: 14. CDR3 region: CASSRPETGDIDEQYF. The DNA for the CDR3 is TGTGCCAGCAGTCGACCGGAGACAGGGGATATCGACGAGCAGTACTTC.

This clonotype was recorded a few times. The chain joins TRBV12-3 or TRBV12-4 to TRBJ2-6; D is perhaps TRBD1 (5 bases). The germline V and J ends were trimmed by 6 bases and 2 bases, with 11 bases remaining between them. The CDR3 extends over 15 amino acids. The CDR3 coding sequence is TGTGCCAGCAGCCCTTCAGGGACTGGGGCCAACGTCCTGACTTTC. Translated, it gives CASSPSGTGANVLTF.

The V and J genes are TRBV12-3 or TRBV12-4 and TRBJ1-5; D ambiguous. The germline V and J ends were trimmed by 2 bases and 1 base, with 15 bases remaining between them. CDR3 length: 17 residues. CDR3 residues: CASSLYAGSGSNQPQHF. The CDR3 DNA reads TGTGCCAGCAGTTTATACGCGGGCTCCGGGAGCAATCAGCCCCAGCATTTT.

This clonotype was seen a handful of times. The chain is built from TRBV28 and TRBJ2-6; no clear D gene. The germline V gene has CDR1 MDHEN and CDR2 SYDVKM. Trimming stripped 7 bases from V and 0 bases from J, with 10 bases between. The CDR3 contains 15 residues. For the CDR3, the DNA is TGTGCCAGCACCCCGACAAACTCTGGGGCCAACGTCCTGACTTTC. It is translated as CASTPTNSGANVLTF.

This rearrangement joins TRBV29-1 to TRBJ1-1; TRBD1 is a possible D gene (5 bases). The CDR3 covers 14 residues. Germline lookup yields CDR1 SQVTM and CDR2 ANQGSEA. The V end was cut by 4 bases, the J end by 2 bases, with 14 bases between. The CDR3 DNA reads TGCAGCGTTGTCCGTGGGGCATCAAACACTGAAGCTTTCTTT. Residues: CSVVRGASNTEAFF.

This clonotype was seen only a few times. This rearrangement joins TRBV25-1 to TRBJ2-5; no firm D call. V was trimmed by 2 bases and J by 2 bases, leaving 9 bases between them. The germline gives CDR1 MGHDK, CDR2 SYGVNS. The CDR3 consists of 14 residues. The CDR3, as DNA: TGTGCCAGCAGTGAAGTATTAGAGCAAGAGACCCAGTACTTC. This sequence encodes CASSEVLEQETQYF. Full variable domain (missing parts from reference TRBV25-1 and TRBJ2-5): EADIYQTPRYLVIGTGKKITLECSQTMGHDKMYWYQQDPGMELHLIHYSYGVNSTEKGDLSSESTVSRIRTEHFPLTLESARPSHTSQYLCASSEVLEQETQYFGPGTRLLVL.

This clonotype was seen a handful of times. The genes are TRBV5-1 and TRBJ2-3; the D is unclear. The CDR3 contains 13 residues. Trimming pared 3 bases from V and 6 bases from J, leaving 11 bases between. Germline values: CDR1 SGHRS, CDR2 YFSETQ. CDR3 amino acids: CASSSKATDTQYF. DNA of the CDR3: TGCGCCAGCAGCTCCAAAGCGACTGATACGCAGTATTTT.